This T cell receptor (beta chain) is drawn from a study of cytomegalovirus exposure and HLA in healthy donors. PCR primers comprised 60 Vbeta and 13 Jbeta primers. Sequencing was performed with immunoSEQ multiplex PCR; in TCRdb, only in-frame clones are kept and a portion is missing. The data hold 100,000 to 150,000 clones, with around 80% observed a single time. In germline, CDR1 is SGHNT, CDR2 YYREEE (reference sequence). Trimming removed 4 bases from V and 10 bases from J, with 24 bases in between. The CDR3 contains 16 residues. The receptor was derived from a woman aged 25-40 years in good health and CMV-seronegative. Sequencing used PBMCs. V and J are TRBV5-4 and TRBJ2-1, with D tentatively TRBD1 (9 bases). The CDR3 protein is CASSPGGTGRGGEQFF. For the CDR3, the DNA is TGTGCCAGCAGCCCGGGAGGGACAGGGAGGGGAGGAGAGCAGTTCTTC.